These 23 T cell receptor beta chains came from one sample sequenced in a study of cytomegalovirus exposure and HLA in healthy donors. Repertoires were generated with immunoSEQ multiplex PCR, while TCRdb's copy carries only in-frame clones and drops some. Counted here are some 350,000 clones, approximately 90% occurring once; the ten biggest clones make up more than 0.9%. The sequencing sample was made of PBMCs. The receptors derive from a woman younger than 45 in good health and CMV-seropositive.

The J gene is TRBJ2-1, the V gene TRBV10-2; a weak D match, TRBD1 (5 bases). The ends were cut back, 0 bases at V and 8 bases at J, with 17 bases in the middle. The germline V gene has CDR1 WSHSY and CDR2 SAAADI. The CDR3 extends over 16 amino acids. CDR3 region: CASSESPAVTRDEQFF. For the CDR3, the DNA is TGCGCCAGCAGTGAGTCCCCCGCGGTCACCAGGGATGAGCAGTTCTTC.

The chain couples TRBV7-9 to TRBJ2-5; 7 bases fit TRBD1. V shed 7 bases and J 7 bases; nucleotides not matched to a gene: 3. Looked up from germline, CDR1 is SEHNR and CDR2 is FQNEAQ (reference sequence). This CDR3 has 11 amino acids. The CDR3 region has the DNA TGTGCCAGCAACAGACAGGGGACCCAGTACTTC. Translated, it gives CASNRQGTQYF.

The rearrangement uses TRBV4-3 and TRBJ2-2; D gene unclear. Trimming removed 3 bases from V and 0 bases from J, with 14 bases in between. The length of the CDR3 is 17 residues. Germline CDR1 reads LGHNA; CDR2 reads YSLEER. The DNA of the CDR3 is TGCGCCAGCAGCCAGTATTCCTTGGGGACGAACACCGGGGAGCTGTTTTTT. Translated: CASSQYSLGTNTGELFF.

This rearrangement joins TRBV11-2 to TRBJ2-7; 7 bases align to TRBD2. CDR3 size: 12 residues. Losses at the gene ends were 3 bases for V and 6 bases for J; bases not matched to a gene: 2. From germline, CDR1 is SGHAT and CDR2 FQNNGV. CDR3 sequence: CASSLGGSEQYF. CDR3 in DNA: TGTGCCAGCAGCTTGGGGGGGAGCGAGCAGTACTTC.

In its sample, this clone was seen a few times. The V and J genes are TRBV9 and TRBJ2-3; 15 bases are a match to TRBD2. The CDR3 spans 17 residues. The ends lost 0 bases at V and 1 base at J; junction bases unmatched: 0. CDR1 is SGDLS and CDR2 is YYNGEE in the germline V gene. The DNA for the CDR3 is TGTGCCAGCAGCGTAGGGACTAGCGGGGGGGGCACAGATACGCAGTATTTT. Its translation: CASSVGTSGGGTDTQYF.

The chain links TRBV27 to TRBJ1-2; 10 bases agree with TRBD1. This CDR3 spans 17 amino acids. Germline trimming cut 5 bases from V and 5 bases from J; bases unmatched to any gene: 14. The V gene's germline CDR1 is MNHEY and CDR2 SMNVEV (reference sequence). In DNA form, the CDR3 reads TGTGCCAGCAGTGGGGGGACAGGGGTTCGCGCCTGGTATGGCTACACCTTC. Amino acids: CASSGGTGVRAWYGYTF.

The V call is TRBV6-4, the J call TRBJ2-1; D remains ambiguous. V was pared by 4 bases and J by 0 bases, with 10 bases between. CDR3 length: 15 residues. Germline V gives CDR1 MRHNA, CDR2 SNTAGT. The DNA for the CDR3 is TGTGCCAGCAGTGCTACCAGGAGCTCCTACAATGAGCAGTTCTTC. Translated, it gives CASSATRSSYNEQFF.

Of note for this clone: The same CDR3 also results from other DNA sequences found in this sample. The chain combines TRBV27 with TRBJ2-7; 8 positions agree with TRBD2. Trimming at V came to 2 bases and at J to 3 bases, leaving 0 bases not matched to a gene. Germline lookup yields CDR1 MNHEY and CDR2 SMNVEV (reference sequence). This CDR3 is 13 amino acids long. CDR3: CASSLAGGYEQYF. The CDR3 bases are TGTGCCAGCAGTTTAGCGGGAGGCTACGAGCAGTACTTC.

The rearrangement links TRBV6-1 to TRBJ2-7; TRBD1 aligns across 8 bases. The V gene end was trimmed by 2 bases and the J gene end by 9 bases; junction bases not matched to a gene: 3. The germline CDR1 and CDR2 sequences are MNHNS and SASEGT. The CDR3 is made up of 12 amino acids. The CDR3 region has the DNA TGTGCCAGCAGTGAACCCGGGACAGGGCAGTACTTC. Encoded protein: CASSEPGTGQYF.

This chain links TRBV30 with TRBJ1-4, with D possibly matching TRBD1 (6 bases). CDR3 length: 19 amino acids. Between the trimmed V and J ends, which lost 5 bases and 8 bases, there was a span of 33 bases. From germline, CDR1 is GTSNPN and CDR2 SVGIG (reference sequence). This chain's CDR3 is CAWLDHPSTGNRVGEKLFF. CDR3 coding DNA: TGTGCCTGGTTGGATCATCCCTCGACCGGCAACAGGGTAGGCGAAAAACTGTTTTTT.

This clone was detected a few times. V and J are TRBV2 and TRBJ2-1; 13 positions match TRBD2. The CDR3 runs 15 residues. Germline V gives CDR1 SNHLY, CDR2 FYNNEI. V was pared by 6 bases and J by 4 bases, with 3 bases of the junction left unmatched. In DNA, the CDR3 is TGTGCCAGCAGACTAGCGGGAGGGCCTTACAATGAGCAGTTCTTC. This codes for CASRLAGGPYNEQFF.

The V and J genes are TRBV6-4 and TRBJ2-1; the D gene is possibly TRBD2 (5 bases). Germline values: CDR1 MRHNA, CDR2 SNTAGT. The V gene lost 6 bases and the J gene lost 14 bases, with 20 bases spanning the gap. CDR3 length: 13 amino acids. In DNA form, the CDR3 reads TGTGCCAGCAGCCCTCGTCCCCGGGAAGCGAAGTTCTTC. Translation: CASSPRPREAKFF.

The chain employs TRBV5-4 and TRBJ2-7; unclear D gene. V was clipped by 2 bases and J by 2 bases, with 5 bases between them. The CDR3 totals 12 residues. Germline assignment: CDR1 SGHNT and CDR2 YYREEE (reference sequence). The CDR3 sequence: CASSFGTYEQYF. The CDR3 nucleotides read TGTGCCAGCAGCTTTGGAACCTACGAGCAGTACTTC.

This chain links TRBV4-1 with TRBJ1-2; 8 bases map to TRBD1. This CDR3 has 15 residues. The germline V gene encodes CDR1 MGHRA and CDR2 YSYEKL. V lost 1 base, J lost 8 bases, and 9 bases stayed unmatched. CDR3 in DNA: TGCGCCAGCAGCCAAGGCCCGCGACAGGGGAGCGGCTACACCTTC. It yields the protein CASSQGPRQGSGYTF.

The rearrangement uses TRBV18 and TRBJ2-5; the D is unclear. Trimming took 4 bases from V and 2 from J, leaving 5 bases between them. The CDR3 totals 12 residues. Germline V gives CDR1 KGHSH, CDR2 LQKENI. Here the CDR3 DNA reads TGTGCCAGCTCACGCACACAAGAGACCCAGTACTTC. Translated, it gives CASSRTQETQYF. Full variable domain (rest looked up from reference TRBV18 and TRBJ2-5): NAGVMQNPRHLVRRRGQEARLRCSPMKGHSHVYWYRQLPEEGLKFMVYLQKENIIDESGMPKERFSAEFPKEGPSILRIQQVVRGDSAAYFCASSRTQETQYFGPGTRLLVL.

Details on this clone: Other DNA sequences from this sample encode an identical CDR3 as well. This chain connects TRBV28 to TRBJ2-3; no clear D gene. The CDR3 runs 12 residues. With 3 bases removed from V and 6 bases from J, the gap between germline ends came to 7 bases. Germline CDR1 is MDHEN and CDR2 is SYDVKM. The CDR3 DNA reads TGTGCCAGCAGTTTTCGTCGGGATACGCAGTATTTT. Its translation is CASSFRRDTQYF.

The gene calls are TRBV28 and TRBJ1-4; D uncertain. With 9 bases removed from V and 5 bases from J, the gap between germline ends came to 19 bases. Germline CDR1 MDHEN, CDR2 SYDVKM. This CDR3 comprises 15 residues. This CDR3 reads CASNDPAGANEKLFF. In DNA, the CDR3 is TGTGCCAGTAACGATCCGGCAGGTGCCAATGAAAAACTGTTTTTT. The whole variable domain, filled in from reference TRBV28 and TRBJ1-4, reads DVKVTQSSRYLVKRTGEKVFLECVQDMDHENMFWYRQDPGLGLRLIYFSYDVKMKEKGDIPEGYSVSREKKERFSLILESASTNQTSMYLCASNDPAGANEKLFFGSGTQLSVL.

This rearrangement joins TRBV29-1 to TRBJ2-2; 8 bases match TRBD2. The germline CDR1 and CDR2 sequences are SQVTM and ANQGSEA. This CDR3 spans 17 amino acids. Trimming at V came to 5 bases and at J to 5 bases, leaving 16 bases not matched to a gene. This chain's CDR3 is CSVRWLSAGGRTGELFF. Here the CDR3 DNA reads TGCAGCGTTCGGTGGTTATCCGCGGGAGGTCGGACCGGGGAGCTGTTTTTT.

This chain connects TRBV5-5 to TRBJ2-2, with D possibly matching TRBD1 (6 bases). This CDR3 contains 14 residues. V was pared by 5 bases and J by 2 bases, with 10 bases between. CDR1 and CDR2 from the germline V gene are SGHKS and YYEKEE (reference sequence). The CDR3 is CASRRDTNTGELFF. CDR3 DNA sequence: TGTGCCAGCAGACGGGACACAAACACCGGGGAGCTGTTTTTT.

V usage is TRBV7-6 and J usage is TRBJ2-2; tentatively, D is TRBD1 (5 bases). This CDR3 has 17 amino acids. The ends were cut back, 0 bases at V and 4 bases at J, with 15 bases in the middle. Looked up from germline, CDR1 is SGHVS and CDR2 is FNYEAQ. The CDR3 sequence is CASSLAPQGRTTGELFF. In DNA form, the CDR3 reads TGTGCCAGCAGCTTAGCCCCCCAGGGCCGCACCACCGGGGAGCTGTTTTTT.

The gene calls are TRBV6-5 and TRBJ2-1, with TRBD2 as a possible D gene (6 bases). V lost 4 bases and J 3 bases, leaving 10 bases between the germline ends. This CDR3 has 14 residues. Germline V lookup: CDR1 MNHEY, CDR2 SVGAGI. Written as DNA, the CDR3 is TGTGCCAGCAGTTTGAGCGGGTTCTACAATGAGCAGTTCTTC. Its protein is CASSLSGFYNEQFF.

The V call is TRBV18, the J call TRBJ1-4; unclear D gene. The CDR3 runs to 15 residues. Per germline, CDR1 KGHSH and CDR2 LQKENI. V dropped 5 bases and J dropped 0 bases, with 10 bases sitting between them. For the CDR3, the DNA is TGTGCCAGCTCAAGAGACTCTGCAACTAATGAAAAACTGTTTTTT. It yields the protein CASSRDSATNEKLFF. The whole variable domain, filled in from reference TRBV18 and TRBJ1-4, reads NAGVMQNPRHLVRRRGQEARLRCSPMKGHSHVYWYRQLPEEGLKFMVYLQKENIIDESGMPKERFSAEFPKEGPSILRIQQVVRGDSAAYFCASSRDSATNEKLFFGSGTQLSVL.

This chain uses TRBV4-3 with TRBJ2-7; 7 positions agree with TRBD2. The germline V gene encodes CDR1 LGHNA and CDR2 YSLEER. The CDR3 is 16 amino acids. Unmatched junction bases numbered 6, after V lost 0 bases and J lost 1 base. The CDR3 DNA sequence: TGCGCCAGCAGCCAAGATCAGGCTAGCGGTTCCTACGAGCAGTACTTC. This gives the protein CASSQDQASGSYEQYF.